These 19 T cell receptor beta chains originate from one sample sequenced in a study of T cells in localized non-small cell lung cancer. The method was immunoSEQ multiplex PCR; TCRdb's version includes in-frame clones alone and lacks a portion of them. The data show about 59,000 clones, around 90% seen once. The sample consisted of peripheral blood, taken before any cancer treatment. These receptors were taken from a man aged 35 to 69 with stage I squamous cell lung carcinoma.

This sequence joins TRBV30 and TRBJ2-7; perhaps TRBD1 as D (6 bases). CDR3 length equals 14 residues. Germline loops: CDR1 GTSNPN, CDR2 SVGIG (reference sequence). Trimming cost V 5 bases and J 6 bases, with 20 bases left between them. The CDR3 spells CAWGPTGLFGEQYF. CDR3 in DNA: TGTGCCTGGGGCCCGACAGGATTATTTGGCGAGCAGTACTTC. The full variable domain, in which reference TRBV30 and TRBJ2-7 provide the parts outside the CDR3, is SQTIHQWPATLVQPVGSPLSLECTVEGTSNPNLYWYRQAAGRGLQLLFYSVGIGQISSEVPQNLSASRPQDRQFILSSKKLLLSDSGFYLCAWGPTGLFGEQYFGPGTRLTVT.

The gene calls are TRBV4-1 and TRBJ2-3; 14 bases are a match to TRBD2. J was trimmed by 5 bases and V by 5 bases; bases with no gene match: 18. The CDR3 consists of 20 residues. CDR1 is MGHRA, CDR2 YSYEKL, per germline. The CDR3 DNA reads as TGCGCCAGCAGCAAAAAGGCCCCTCGCGCGGGGACTAGCGGGAGAGATACGCAGTATTTT. Translated: CASSKKAPRAGTSGRDTQYF.

The rearrangement links TRBV10-3 to TRBJ2-2; D is perhaps TRBD2 (5 bases). V was trimmed by 6 bases and J by 6 bases, leaving 8 bases between them. Germline CDR1 and CDR2: ENHRY and SYGVKD. The CDR3 has 12 amino acids. CDR3 residues: CAIRMEAGELFF. CDR3 DNA sequence: TGTGCCATCAGGATGGAGGCCGGGGAGCTGTTTTTT.

V gene TRBV7-6 combines with J gene TRBJ1-1; D gene uncertain. The germline gives CDR1 SGHVS, CDR2 FNYEAQ. V lost 1 base, J lost 2 bases, and 5 bases lay in between. CDR3 length: 13 residues. CDR3 in amino acids: CASSLDTNTEAFF. The DNA for the CDR3 is TGTGCCAGCAGCTTAGATACCAACACTGAAGCTTTCTTT.

This rearrangement joins TRBV5-1 to TRBJ2-5; 10 bases are shared with TRBD2. Germline V gene lookup returns CDR1 SGHRS and CDR2 YFSETQ. The V gene end was trimmed by 0 bases and the J gene end by 3 bases; junction bases not matched to a gene: 2. The length of the CDR3 is 15 residues. The CDR3 nucleotides are TGCGCCAGCAGCTTGGTAGCGGGAGGTGAAGAGACCCAGTACTTC. Translated: CASSLVAGGEETQYF.

This chain joins TRBV28 and TRBJ1-5; tentatively, D is TRBD1 (6 bases). The germline gives CDR1 MDHEN, CDR2 SYDVKM. The CDR3 runs 15 residues. V was clipped by 3 bases and J by 0 bases, with 9 bases between them. CDR3 in DNA: TGTGCCAGCAGTTTGATGGGGGCTAGCAATCAGCCCCAGCATTTT. Protein product: CASSLMGASNQPQHF.

The chain carries TRBV19 and TRBJ2-1; D remains unclear. Germline V gives CDR1 LNHDA, CDR2 SQIVND (reference sequence). V lost 6 bases and J 5 bases, leaving 8 bases between the germline ends. The CDR3 runs to 12 residues. The CDR3 coding sequence is TGTGCCAGTAGGTCGTTCGACAATGAGCAGTTCTTC. It translates to CASRSFDNEQFF.

The J gene is TRBJ2-7, the V gene TRBV6-1; D is possibly TRBD1 (6 bases). CDR3 length equals 15 residues. Germline values: CDR1 MNHNS, CDR2 SASEGT. V lost 6 bases and J lost 1, with 16 bases in between. The DNA of the CDR3 is TGTGCCAGCAGGGGCGGGCTCAGGGGATCCTACGAGCAGTACTTC. Its protein is CASRGGLRGSYEQYF.

This chain links TRBV5-6 with TRBJ2-3; 13 bases map to TRBD2. Germline-derived CDR1 and CDR2 are SGHDT and YYEEEE. V lost 3 bases and J lost 3; bases outside the gene matches: 1. This CDR3 region has 15 residues. Written as DNA, the CDR3 is TGTGCCAGCAGCTCGGGACTAGCGGGAACAGATACGCAGTATTTT. Amino acids: CASSSGLAGTDTQYF.

The V and J genes are TRBV6-1 and TRBJ2-3; possible D gene TRBD2, 6 bases. The CDR3 contains 15 residues. The V gene lost 2 bases and the J gene lost 4 bases, with 13 bases spanning the gap. The germline V gene encodes CDR1 MNHNS and CDR2 SASEGT. CDR3 in amino acids: CASSEWRDGSDTQYF. The CDR3 DNA follows: TGTGCCAGCAGTGAATGGCGGGACGGTTCAGATACGCAGTATTTT.

The chain carries TRBV4-3 and TRBJ1-4; the match to TRBD1 covers 11 bases. V dropped 1 base and J dropped 8; count of bases not matched to a gene: 3. CDR1 LGHNA and CDR2 YSLEER come from the germline V gene. The CDR3 totals 15 residues. In DNA, the CDR3 is TGCGCCAGCAGCCAAGGTTGGACAGGGGGCGAAAAACTGTTTTTT. Its protein product is CASSQGWTGGEKLFF.

The table lists this clone with a count of one. This sequence joins TRBV5-5 and TRBJ1-5, with TRBD1 matching over 8 bases. Germline values: CDR1 SGHKS, CDR2 YYEKEE (reference sequence). The CDR3 has 14 residues. V was clipped by 2 bases and J by 5 bases; unmatched bases: 3. CDR3 DNA: TGTGCCAGCAGCTTCGGACAGGGCGATCAGCCCCAGCATTTT. Its translation is CASSFGQGDQPQHF.

The chain joins TRBV19 to TRBJ1-5, with D maybe TRBD1 (5 bases). CDR1 and CDR2 from the germline V gene are LNHDA and SQIVND (reference sequence). This CDR3 spans 13 amino acids. V lost 7 bases and J 4 bases, leaving 11 bases between the germline ends. The CDR3 DNA reads TGTGCCAGTACCACACAGGTTAATCAGCCCCAGCATTTT. As protein: CASTTQVNQPQHF.

The chain carries TRBV18 and TRBJ2-1; D might be TRBD2 (6 bases). Germline V lookup: CDR1 KGHSH, CDR2 LQKENI. The CDR3 contains 17 residues. V was shortened by 1 base and J by 5 bases, with 18 bases between the two germline ends. CDR3 loop: CASSPQLASSADNEQFF. DNA for the CDR3: TGTGCCAGCTCACCACAGCTAGCGAGTTCTGCCGACAATGAGCAGTTCTTC.

The chain uses TRBV2 and TRBJ1-1, with TRBD1 as a possible D gene (5 bases). The CDR3 contains 13 residues. Germline CDR1 is SNHLY and CDR2 is FYNNEI. Trimming shortened V by 6 bases and J by 2 bases, and 10 bases separated the two germline ends. As DNA, the CDR3 is TGTGCCAGCAGCACCGACAGTAACACTGAAGCTTTCTTT. Its translation is CASSTDSNTEAFF. Variable domain in full (rest from reference TRBV2 and TRBJ1-1): EPEVTQTPSHQVTQMGQEVILRCVPISNHLYFYWYRQILGQKVEFLVSFYNNEISEKSEIFDDQFSVERPDGSNFTLKIRSTKLEDSAMYFCASSTDSNTEAFFGQGTRLTVV.

The chain uses TRBV19 and TRBJ2-7, with 8 bases that match TRBD1. Trimming took 6 bases from V and 2 from J; bases not matched to a gene: 3. Per germline, CDR1 LNHDA and CDR2 SQIVND (reference sequence). The CDR3 is made up of 13 amino acids. This CDR3 reads CASRGTGTYEQYF. CDR3 nucleotide sequence: TGTGCCAGTAGGGGGACAGGAACCTACGAGCAGTACTTC.

The chain links TRBV9 to TRBJ1-2, with D possibly TRBD1 on 6 matching bases. The CDR3 has 14 amino acids. Between the trimmed V and J ends, which lost 4 bases and 4 bases, there was a span of 14 bases. Germline lookup yields CDR1 SGDLS and CDR2 YYNGEE. DNA for the CDR3: TGTGCCAGCAGCCCAGGAGGACAGTCCTATGGCTACACCTTC. Protein product: CASSPGGQSYGYTF.

The chain links TRBV27 to TRBJ1-5; no reliable D call. Germline loops: CDR1 MNHEY, CDR2 SMNVEV (reference sequence). This CDR3 has 14 residues. The V end lost 5 bases, the J end lost 1 base, and 9 bases lay between the germline ends. In nucleotides, the CDR3 is TGTGCCAGCAGTCCTTTGGGAAGCAATCAGCCCCAGCATTTT. Its protein is CASSPLGSNQPQHF.

The chain links TRBV9 to TRBJ2-2, with 7 positions matching TRBD1. The ends lost 9 bases at V and 0 bases at J; junction bases unmatched: 23. Germline CDR1 reads SGDLS; CDR2 reads YYNGEE. This CDR3 is built from 20 residues. CDR3 in amino acids: CATSLEDRRCSRANTGELFF. The DNA for the CDR3 is TGTGCCACCTCCCTTGAGGACAGGAGGTGTTCCAGGGCGAACACCGGGGAGCTGTTTTTT.